Listed below are T cell receptor beta chains from one sample, sequenced in a study of control samples from healthy donors and cancer patients. Repertoires were generated with immunoSEQ multiplex PCR, while TCRdb's copy carries only in-frame clones and drops some. The sample includes 140,000 or so clones, around 90% of them seen just once. Material: blood. These receptors came from a young man in good health. The CDR3 runs from the conserved cysteine through the conserved F or W. The D gene is left open where the match is weak. Not all rows give a size; the values are once, few, many and, for expanded clones, a class.

d_gene	v_gene	abundance	j_gene	CDR3aa	CDR3nt
-	TRBV24-1	-	TRBJ1-5	CATSVNYDQPQHF	TGTGCCACCAGTGTCAATTATGATCAGCCCCAGCATTTT
TRBD1	TRBV12-3/TRBV12-4	-	TRBJ1-3	CASSLNRGYTIYF	TGTGCCAGCAGTTTAAACAGGGGTTACACCATATATTTT
TRBD2	TRBV10-3	-	TRBJ2-3	CAISESATSGNRDTQYF	TGTGCCATCAGTGAGTCGGCGACTAGCGGGAATAGAGATACGCAGTATTTT
TRBD1	TRBV7-9	-	TRBJ1-1	CASSFRTGGGEAFF	TGTGCCAGCAGCTTCCGGACAGGGGGCGGTGAAGCTTTCTTT
-	TRBV5-5	-	TRBJ2-5	CASSLSPRVVGETQYF	TGTGCCAGCAGCTTGTCTCCCAGGGTGGTTGGAGAGACCCAGTACTTC
-	TRBV5-6	-	TRBJ2-7	CASSFNEQYF	TGTGCCAGCAGCTTTAACGAGCAGTACTTC
-	TRBV7-2	few	TRBJ2-5	CASSPPPAGETQYF	TGTGCCAGCAGCCCCCCCCCAGCAGGAGAGACCCAGTACTTC
-	TRBV2	-	TRBJ1-3	CASSTSGNTIYF	TGTGCCAGCAGTACCAGCGGGAACACCATATATTTT
-	TRBV29-1	-	TRBJ1-5	CSVSRDKNQPQHF	TGCAGCGTGTCCCGGGACAAGAATCAGCCCCAGCATTTT
-	TRBV5-8	-	TRBJ1-5	CASSPTVGNNQPQHF	TGTGCCAGCAGCCCGACTGTAGGGAACAATCAGCCCCAGCATTTT
-	TRBV18	-	TRBJ1-1	CASSPSSNTEAFF	TGTGCCAGCTCACCAAGTAGTAACACTGAAGCTTTCTTT
TRBD2	TRBV25-1	-	TRBJ2-1	CASSRTGLATYNEQFF	TGTGCCAGCAGTAGAACCGGACTAGCGACTTACAATGAGCAGTTCTTC
TRBD1	TRBV15	once	TRBJ1-4	CATSPGGSNEKLFF	TGTGCCACCAGCCCAGGGGGATCTAATGAAAAACTGTTTTTT
TRBD1	TRBV30	few	TRBJ1-1	CAWITRRSKPGGAGTEAFF	TGTGCCTGGATCACTCGCCGATCAAAACCAGGGGGCGCGGGCACTGAAGCTTTCTTT
-	TRBV5-4	-	TRBJ2-6	CASSLGGGANVLTF	TGTGCCAGCAGCTTGGGAGGTGGGGCCAACGTCCTGACTTTC
-	TRBV5-1	-	TRBJ2-3	CASSSRLDYAQYF	TGCGCCAGCAGCTCACGACTAGACTACGCGCAGTATTTT
-	TRBV7-2	-	TRBJ2-7	CASSPSGIDVREQYF	TGTGCCAGCAGCCCATCCGGGATAGATGTGCGGGAGCAGTACTTC
-	TRBV19	-	TRBJ2-3	CASSIGPSRNTDTQYF	TGTGCCAGTAGTATTGGGCCATCCAGGAACACAGATACGCAGTATTTT
TRBD2	TRBV5-1	-	TRBJ2-7	CASSLSGRAGEQYF	TGCGCCAGCAGCCTTAGCGGGAGGGCCGGCGAGCAGTACTTC
TRBD1	TRBV6-5	few	TRBJ2-5	CASRLQGAGETQYF	TGTGCCAGCAGATTACAGGGGGCAGGGGAGACCCAGTACTTC
TRBD1	TRBV4-3	-	TRBJ1-6	CASSQEFDGRGPGSPLHF	TGCGCCAGCAGCCAAGAGTTTGATGGCAGGGGGCCCGGTTCACCCCTCCACTTT
-	TRBV5-8	-	TRBJ1-3	CASSHRDANKGNTIYF	TGTGCCAGCAGCCACCGGGACGCAAACAAAGGAAACACCATATATTTT
-	TRBV27	-	TRBJ2-7	CASSTRTWSSYEQYF	TGTGCCAGCAGTACCCGGACGTGGAGCTCCTACGAGCAGTACTTC
-	TRBV4-1	-	TRBJ2-1	CASSQGLALSSYNEQFF	TGCGCCAGCAGCCAAGGTCTAGCACTAAGCTCCTACAATGAGCAGTTCTTC
-	TRBV25-1	-	TRBJ2-2	CASRKEQGELFF	TGTGCCAGCAGAAAAGAGCAAGGGGAGCTGTTTTTT
TRBD1	TRBV5-4	-	TRBJ1-4	CASSPGQGNEKLFF	TGTGCCAGCAGCCCGGGACAGGGTAATGAAAAACTGTTTTTT
-	TRBV7-2	-	TRBJ2-5	CASSPWTRETQYF	TGTGCCAGCAGCCCGTGGACCAGGGAGACCCAGTACTTC
-	TRBV5-5	-	TRBJ1-2	CASSLLTAGGDGYTF	TGTGCCAGCAGCTTGCTGACGGCCGGTGGAGATGGCTACACCTTC
TRBD2	TRBV3-1/TRBV3-2	-	TRBJ2-3	CASSPLAGASTDTQYF	TGTGCCAGCAGCCCTCTAGCGGGGGCCTCCACAGATACGCAGTATTTT
TRBD1	TRBV9	-	TRBJ2-2	CASSTQGTGELFF	TGTGCCAGCAGCACACAGGGGACCGGGGAGCTGTTTTTT
-	TRBV5-1	-	TRBJ1-2	CASSLQDSGYGYTF	TGCGCCAGCAGCCTTCAGGACTCCGGCTATGGCTACACCTTC
-	TRBV7-2	-	TRBJ2-3	CASSSTTGPAADTQYF	TGTGCCAGCAGCTCCACGACAGGCCCGGCCGCAGATACGCAGTATTTT
-	TRBV27	-	TRBJ1-2	CASSLVAGSFPGGYTF	TGTGCCAGCAGTTTAGTGGCAGGATCCTTCCCCGGGGGCTACACCTTC
TRBD2	TRBV11-3	-	TRBJ2-1	CASSFVTSDYNEQFF	TGTGCCAGCAGCTTTGTGACTAGCGACTACAATGAGCAGTTCTTC
TRBD1	TRBV18	-	TRBJ1-6	CASSPPGTGTSTLHF	TGTGCCAGCTCACCCCCCGGGACAGGGACCTCCACCCTCCACTTT
TRBD1	TRBV6-5	-	TRBJ1-1	CASSHGQGGTEAFF	TGTGCCAGCAGTCACGGACAGGGAGGCACTGAAGCTTTCTTT
-	TRBV13	-	TRBJ1-2	CASSSGQAGGYTF	TGTGCCAGCAGTTCTGGACAAGCAGGCGGCTACACCTTC
TRBD1	TRBV6-5	-	TRBJ2-3	CASSAGTVVGGQYF	TGTGCCAGCAGCGCCGGGACAGTGGTCGGTGGGCAGTATTTT
-	TRBV24-1	once	TRBJ1-5	CATSDSRGGLSQPQHF	TGTGCCACCAGTGATTCCCGGGGAGGTCTCTCGCAGCCCCAGCATTTT
-	TRBV12-3/TRBV12-4	-	TRBJ2-1	CASSFLRGNEQFF	TGTGCCAGCAGTTTCCTGAGGGGGAATGAGCAGTTCTTC
-	TRBV12-3/TRBV12-4	-	TRBJ2-7	CASSRQTSYEQYF	TGTGCCAGCAGCCGACAGACCAGCTACGAGCAGTACTTC
-	TRBV19	once	TRBJ1-5	CASSIRDGMINQPQHF	TGTGCCAGTAGTATCCGGGACGGGATGATAAATCAGCCCCAGCATTTT
TRBD1	TRBV4-2	-	TRBJ2-7	CASSQDPVGGPYEQYF	TGTGCCAGCAGCCAAGATCCGGTAGGGGGCCCCTACGAGCAGTACTTC
TRBD2	TRBV4-3	-	TRBJ2-5	CASSQDLTSGSGYQETQYF	TGCGCCAGCAGCCAAGACTTAACTAGCGGGAGCGGGTACCAAGAGACCCAGTACTTC